This T cell receptor beta chain was retrieved from a study of beta chain features in type 1 diabetes. As every portion of the isolated RNA was reverse transcribed, the sequencing read expressed TCRB transcripts. Only in-frame clones appear in the TCRdb table, and some are missing; sequencing was by immunoSEQ multiplex PCR. The sample gives hundreds of thousands of clones, about 29% of which show up once; 0.05% to 0.065% is in the top ten. In its sample, this clone was seen a few times. Antigen: not known. Sampling consisted of one heparinised blood draw per donor, averaging around 100 mL. V was clipped by 2 bases and J by 6 bases; unmatched bases: 5. CDR1 and CDR2 (germline): SGHTA, FQGNSA. This CDR3 has 14 residues. Findings and caveats of the study: Over-representation of high TCR-expressing cells was a possible consequence of cDNA sequencing. Type 1 diabetes patients showed a moderate but significant shortening of TCRB CDR3s in all four CD4+ subsets. Among patients, naive, central memory and Treg TCRB repertoires appeared more similar than among healthy donors.

The clonotype originates from a man aged 18 to 29 in good health. V is TRBV7-2 and J is TRBJ2-3; 7 bases fit TRBD2. Material: naive CD4+ T cells from blood. The CDR3: CASSLSGGPDTQYF. Here the CDR3 DNA reads TGTGCCAGCAGCTTATCGGGAGGACCCGATACGCAGTATTTT. The whole variable domain, remainder taken from reference TRBV7-2 and TRBJ2-3, is GAGVSQSPSNKVTEKGKDVELRCDPISGHTALYWYRQSLGQGLEFLIYFQGNSAPDKSGLPSDRFSAERTGGSVSTLTIQRTQQEDSAVYLCASSLSGGPDTQYFGPGTRLTVL.